Below are 31 T cell receptor beta chains sequenced from a single sample in a study of control samples from healthy donors and cancer patients. TCRdb keeps only in-frame clones here, not all; method: immunoSEQ multiplex PCR. The sample consists of about 160,000 clones, roughly 94% of them appearing once. The sequenced sample was blood. These receptors came from a woman aged 40 to 50 in good health.

V gene TRBV9 combines with J gene TRBJ1-1; TRBD1 matches 9 bases. Germline CDR1 and CDR2: SGDLS and YYNGEE. Trimming cost V 3 bases and J 6 bases; bases outside gene matches: 9. The CDR3 is made up of 15 amino acids. CDR3 residues: CASSARTGAYSEAFF. Written as DNA, the CDR3 is TGTGCCAGCAGCGCGAGGACAGGGGCGTACTCTGAAGCTTTCTTT. Filled out from reference TRBV9 and TRBJ1-1, the complete variable domain reads DSGVTQTPKHLITATGQRVTLRCSPRSGDLSVYWYQQSLDQGLQFLIQYYNGEERAKGNILERFSAQQFPDLHSELNLSSLELGDSALYFCASSARTGAYSEAFFGQGTRLTVV.

This clone came up once. V gene TRBV9 combines with J gene TRBJ1-2, with 8 bases matching TRBD1. This CDR3 is 15 amino acids long. V was pared by 2 bases and J by 4 bases, with 7 bases of the junction left unmatched. CDR1 and CDR2 (germline): SGDLS, YYNGEE. The CDR3 here is CASSVGQGAIYGYTF. The CDR3 bases are TGTGCCAGCAGCGTGGGGCAGGGGGCCATCTATGGCTACACCTTC.

The chain links TRBV12-5 to TRBJ2-1, with D tentatively TRBD2 (6 bases). This CDR3 contains 18 residues. The ends were cut back, 0 bases at V and 4 bases at J, with 19 bases in the middle. CDR1 and CDR2 from the germline V gene are LGHNT and FRNRAP. The CDR3 loop reads CASGLVWGGTLNYNEQFF. CDR3 nucleotides: TGTGCTAGTGGTTTGGTTTGGGGCGGGACTCTGAATTACAATGAGCAGTTCTTC.

The chain uses TRBV24-1 and TRBJ1-1; D ambiguous. Germline assignment: CDR1 KGHDR and CDR2 SFDVKD. V lost 3 bases and J lost 10, with 11 bases in between. CDR3 size: 12 residues. In nucleotides, the CDR3 is TGTGCCACCAGTGATATGGAGGGTAGAGCTTTCTTT. Residues: CATSDMEGRAFF.

V is TRBV6-5 and J is TRBJ1-2, with D perhaps TRBD1 (6 bases). Trimming left V 7 bases short and J 7 bases short, with 16 bases between. CDR3 length equals 13 residues. Per germline, CDR1 MNHEY and CDR2 SVGAGI. In DNA, the CDR3 is TGTGCCAGCACCCTAGGGGGGTCCGGTGGCTACACCTTC. It codes for CASTLGGSGGYTF.

V usage is TRBV27 and J usage is TRBJ1-2; TRBD1 agrees at 7 bases. The germline CDR1 and CDR2 sequences are MNHEY and SMNVEV (reference sequence). The CDR3 consists of 13 residues. V shed 4 bases, J shed 2 bases, and the junction held 1 base outside the gene matches. The CDR3 protein is CASSSDRNYGYTF. DNA for the CDR3: TGTGCCAGCAGTTCGGACAGGAACTATGGCTACACCTTC.

The chain links TRBV6-5 to TRBJ2-1; unclear D gene. This CDR3 comprises 11 residues. The V gene's germline CDR1 is MNHEY and CDR2 SVGAGI. V lost 1 base, J lost 11 bases, and 6 bases lay in between. CDR3 sequence: CASSYFGQQFF. DNA of the CDR3: TGTGCCAGCAGTTACTTTGGGCAGCAGTTCTTC.

This clone occurred once. The chain uses TRBV27 and TRBJ2-7; a possible D gene is TRBD2 (6 bases). This CDR3 spans 15 amino acids. With 2 bases removed from V and 0 bases from J, the gap between germline ends came to 11 bases. CDR1 and CDR2 from the germline V gene are MNHEY and SMNVEV (reference sequence). CDR3 region: CASSLRGGTSYEQYF. CDR3 DNA: TGTGCCAGCAGTTTACGGGGCGGGACCTCCTACGAGCAGTACTTC.

The chain couples TRBV7-2 to TRBJ1-2; 11 bases line up with TRBD1. V lost 5 bases, J lost 2 bases, and 4 bases stayed unmatched. The V gene's germline CDR1 is SGHTA and CDR2 FQGNSA. This CDR3 contains 15 residues. The CDR3 nucleotides read TGTGCCAGCAGCGGAGGACAGGGGGCAAACTATGGCTACACCTTC. The encoded protein is CASSGGQGANYGYTF.

The CDR3 here is CAISESDSSSYEQYF. DNA for the CDR3: TGTGCCATCAGTGAGTCTGACTCTTCCTCCTACGAGCAGTACTTC. J is TRBJ2-7 and V is TRBV10-3, with unresolved D. The CDR3 is 15 residues long. The ends were cut back, 0 bases at V and 0 bases at J, with 9 bases in the middle. The germline CDR1 and CDR2 sequences are ENHRY and SYGVKD.

V gene TRBV5-1 combines with J gene TRBJ2-5; no reliable D call. Deletions cut 0 bases from V and 2 bases from J, with 5 bases between. CDR1 and CDR2 (germline): SGHRS, YFSETQ. The CDR3 runs to 13 residues. CDR3 loop: CASSLGAQETQYF. Written as DNA, the CDR3 is TGCGCCAGCAGCTTGGGAGCTCAAGAGACCCAGTACTTC.

The chain has TRBV29-1 and TRBJ1-2; no clear D. Deletions cut 4 bases from V and 1 base from J, with 7 bases between. The CDR3 is made up of 12 amino acids. Germline V lookup: CDR1 SQVTM, CDR2 ANQGSEA. In DNA, the CDR3 is TGCAGCGTTGGAGAACATAACTATGGCTACACCTTC. Translation: CSVGEHNYGYTF.

The sample holds one count of this clone. This chain links TRBV27 with TRBJ2-4; D might be TRBD2 (5 bases). With 5 bases removed from V and 0 bases from J, the gap between germline ends came to 29 bases. The CDR3 sequence is 21 residues long. The germline CDR1 and CDR2 sequences are MNHEY and SMNVEV (reference sequence). Written as DNA, the CDR3 is TGTGCCAGCAGTCCCACCACCGGACGAGATTATAGAGGGATAGCCAAAAACATTCAGTACTTC. This encodes CASSPTTGRDYRGIAKNIQYF.

V gene TRBV18 combines with J gene TRBJ2-3; 13 bases are a match to TRBD2. This CDR3 region has 16 residues. The trim removed 3 bases at V and 3 bases at J, leaving 3 bases unmatched. Germline CDR1 is KGHSH and CDR2 is LQKENI. CDR3 nucleotides: TGTGCCAGCTCACCCGGGACTAGCGGGACGACAGATACGCAGTATTTT. Translated, it gives CASSPGTSGTTDTQYF.

The chain employs TRBV27 and TRBJ1-1; 8 positions match TRBD1. Germline lookup yields CDR1 MNHEY and CDR2 SMNVEV (reference sequence). After removal of 5 bases from V and 3 bases from J, the junction contained 8 bases not matched to a gene. CDR3 size: 15 residues. CDR3: CASSVTGASYTEAFF. DNA for the CDR3: TGTGCCAGCAGTGTGACAGGGGCCTCCTACACTGAAGCTTTCTTT.

The chain combines TRBV5-4 with TRBJ2-7; possibly TRBD1 for D (5 bases). Germline V gene sequence: CDR1 SGHNT, CDR2 YYREEE (reference sequence). This CDR3 spans 15 amino acids. The V gene lost 0 bases and the J gene lost 5 bases, with 15 bases spanning the gap. The DNA of the CDR3 is TGTGCCAGCAGCTTGGAAAGGCGGCAGGGCAACGAGCAGTACTTC. This codes for CASSLERRQGNEQYF.

This sequence joins TRBV7-9 and TRBJ2-1; 8 nucleotides align to TRBD2. The trim removed 3 bases at V and 0 bases at J, leaving 13 bases unmatched. Germline values: CDR1 SEHNR, CDR2 FQNEAQ (reference sequence). This CDR3 is 19 amino acids long. For the CDR3, the DNA is TGTGCCAGCAGCTTTAAAGTTTCCGGGAGGGCTAGCTCCTACAATGAGCAGTTCTTC. Translating gives CASSFKVSGRASSYNEQFF.

The chain carries TRBV6-6 and TRBJ1-4; no clear D gene. The length of the CDR3 is 12 residues. Trimming left V 4 bases short and J 7 bases short, with 7 bases between. Germline V gene lookup returns CDR1 MNHNY and CDR2 SVGAGI (reference sequence). CDR3 residues: CASSSLGEKLFF. As DNA, the CDR3 is TGTGCCAGCAGTTCGCTGGGTGAAAAACTGTTTTTT.

The chain has TRBV19 and TRBJ1-5; D is unclear. CDR1 and CDR2 (germline): LNHDA, SQIVND (reference sequence). V lost 5 bases and J lost 7, with 12 bases in between. CDR3 length: 13 amino acids. CDR3 residues: CASSLYSGQPQHF. The CDR3 coding sequence is TGTGCCAGTAGTTTGTACTCGGGACAGCCCCAGCATTTT.

The DNA for the CDR3 is TGTGCCAGCAGTTACGGGGGATTGAGCAATCAGCCCCAGCATTTT. Amino acids: CASSYGGLSNQPQHF. This chain uses TRBV6-5 with TRBJ1-5, with D perhaps TRBD1 (5 bases). The CDR3 spans 15 residues. Trimming left V 2 bases short and J 1 base short, with 9 bases between. The germline gives CDR1 MNHEY, CDR2 SVGAGI.

The table lists this clone with a count of one. This sequence joins TRBV11-3 and TRBJ1-1, with D perhaps TRBD1 (6 bases). The CDR3 spans 14 residues. The germline CDR1 and CDR2 sequences are SGHNT and YENEEA. V was trimmed by 5 bases and J by 4 bases, leaving 14 bases between them. CDR3 residues: CASSSDRPPTEAFF. The DNA for the CDR3 is TGTGCCAGCAGCAGCGACAGGCCTCCCACTGAAGCTTTCTTT.

This chain links TRBV2 with TRBJ2-7; TRBD1 aligns across 7 bases. The CDR3 is 15 amino acids. Germline-derived CDR1 and CDR2 are SNHLY and FYNNEI. Germline trimming cut 6 bases from V and 0 bases from J; bases unmatched to any gene: 8. CDR3 amino acids: CASRGQHLSSYEQYF. In DNA form, the CDR3 reads TGTGCCAGCAGGGGACAGCACCTGTCCTCCTACGAGCAGTACTTC.

The chain uses TRBV5-1 and TRBJ2-7; D ambiguous. The CDR3 is 11 residues long. Trimming cost V 0 bases and J 5 bases, with 3 bases left between them. The germline V gene encodes CDR1 SGHRS and CDR2 YFSETQ. The CDR3 reads CASSLEDEQYF. CDR3 DNA sequence: TGCGCCAGCAGCTTGGAGGACGAGCAGTACTTC.

The chain carries TRBV28 and TRBJ1-2; maybe TRBD1 (5 bases). Deletions cut 4 bases from V and 3 bases from J, with 6 bases between. The CDR3 consists of 12 residues. Germline assignment: CDR1 MDHEN and CDR2 SYDVKM. The CDR3 protein is CASSSRDYGYTF. In nucleotides, the CDR3 is TGTGCCAGCAGTTCCAGGGACTATGGCTACACCTTC.

This sequence joins TRBV27 and TRBJ1-3; D not resolved. The germline CDR1 and CDR2 sequences are MNHEY and SMNVEV (reference sequence). Between the trimmed V and J ends, which lost 0 bases and 2 bases, there was a span of 17 bases. The CDR3 spans 18 residues. CDR3: CASSLSVRGVLAGNTIYF. The CDR3 DNA follows: TGTGCCAGCAGTTTATCGGTTCGGGGAGTATTGGCTGGAAACACCATATATTTT.

This chain links TRBV6-1 with TRBJ1-2, with D unclear. V was cut by 1 base and J by 3 bases, with 9 bases left in between. This CDR3 has 14 amino acids. CDR1 MNHNS and CDR2 SASEGT come from the germline V gene. This CDR3 is CASSEGSTYYGYTF. CDR3 coding DNA: TGTGCCAGCAGTGAAGGTTCGACGTACTATGGCTACACCTTC.

The chain employs TRBV5-1 and TRBJ1-6, with D unclear. With 2 bases removed from V and 10 bases from J, the gap between germline ends came to 13 bases. CDR3 length equals 14 residues. The germline gives CDR1 SGHRS, CDR2 YFSETQ. CDR3 bases: TGCGCCAGCAGCTTTGAGGGTTTTGGGTCACCCCTCCACTTT. It encodes CASSFEGFGSPLHF.

The chain couples TRBV12-3 or TRBV12-4 to TRBJ1-1; D gene ambiguous. V was pared by 3 bases and J by 7 bases, with 12 bases between. CDR3 length: 13 amino acids. CDR3 in DNA: TGTGCCAGCAGTTTCGGGAGGGATTATGAAGCTTTCTTT. Translating gives CASSFGRDYEAFF.

The V and J genes are TRBV11-2 and TRBJ2-5; 10 bases fit TRBD1. This CDR3 has 16 residues. The germline CDR1 and CDR2 sequences are SGHAT and FQNNGV. V was pared by 0 bases and J by 7 bases, with 8 bases of the junction left unmatched. The CDR3 spells CASSLDPRTGGGTQYF. In DNA form, the CDR3 reads TGTGCCAGCAGCTTAGATCCCCGGACAGGGGGAGGGACCCAGTACTTC. Full variable domain (missing parts from reference TRBV11-2 and TRBJ2-5): EAGVAQSPRYKIIEKRQSVAFWCNPISGHATLYWYQQILGQGPKLLIQFQNNGVVDDSQLPKDRFSAERLKGVDSTLKIQPAKLEDSAVYLCASSLDPRTGGGTQYFGPGTRLLVL.

The J gene is TRBJ2-1, the V gene TRBV19; possible D gene TRBD2, 5 bases. V was pared by 3 bases and J by 12 bases, with 12 bases between. CDR3 length equals 12 residues. The V gene's germline CDR1 is LNHDA and CDR2 SQIVND (reference sequence). The CDR3 sequence is CASSIGGSGQFF. CDR3 sequence (DNA): TGTGCCAGTAGTATCGGAGGCAGTGGGCAGTTCTTC. Full variable domain (outside the CDR3, taken from reference TRBV19 and TRBJ2-1): DGGITQSPKYLFRKEGQNVTLSCEQNLNHDAMYWYRQDPGQGLRLIYYSQIVNDFQKGDIAEGYSVSREKKESFPLTVTSAQKNPTAFYLCASSIGGSGQFFGPGTRLTVL.

The V and J genes are TRBV19 and TRBJ2-3; 7 bases fit TRBD1. V gave up 1 base and J gave up 2 bases; unmatched junction bases: 9. The CDR3 loop spans 17 amino acids. CDR1 LNHDA and CDR2 SQIVND come from the germline V gene (reference sequence). The CDR3 sequence is CASSIGQGYILTDTQYF. CDR3 in DNA: TGTGCCAGTAGTATAGGACAGGGCTATATTCTCACAGATACGCAGTATTTT.